The sequence of this TCR beta chain was determined in a study of Tregs in tolerant kidney transplant recipients (dated by TCRdb to between 2018 and 2021). General notes on the study: The transplants used related donors along with nonmyeloablative bone marrow transplantation, and in the human trials mixed chimerism was transient. TCRbeta sequencing was used in the study to identify donor-specific regulatory T cells before combined kidney and bone marrow transplantation, and the identified cells were then tracked after transplant. Paper-wide results and their limitations: Although technical replication error seemed to be minimal, the question of biological reproducibility was not addressed directly. The study was limited by small patient numbers, and the findings need validation in larger populations and under other immunosuppression protocols. Expanding Tregs with activated donor B cells appeared to identify the most biologically relevant and donor-specific TCRbeta repertoire. Donor-specific Treg expansion exceeded global Treg expansion in tolerant patients, suggesting antigen-driven rather than nonspecific expansion. Because the PCR primers were changed over time for some patients, nucleotide-level comparison could not be performed across the samples from those patients.

With respect to this clone: Which antigen it targets is not known. The sequenced fragment ends 3 residues before the CDR3 boundary, so the rest is inferred from the germline J gene.

The time point label, read with the paper, signifies: blood sample drawn before combined kidney and bone marrow transplant. Unstimulated Tregs (CD4+CD25+CD127-), CD4+ non-Tregs (CD4+CD25-), CD4 and CD8 cells were FACS-sorted from thawed PBMCs. The patients were a few recipients of combined kidney and bone marrow transplants from the ITN036ST trial, and samples were available only from these trial subjects. Healthy control blood was separated into PBMCs by Ficoll density gradient and cryopreserved, and patient PBMCs were collected both before and after transplant. The germline ends are 11 bases apart after V is trimmed by 6 bases and J by 3 bases. The CDR3 spans 12 residues, from the cysteine through the phenylalanine. Only the CDR3 bases that were read are kept: 27 of them, in frame from base 1. In the germline V gene, CDR1 corresponds to SQVTM and CDR2 to ANQGSEA. For TCRbeta CDR3 sequencing, genomic DNA was extracted from sorted cells using the QIAGEN DNeasy Blood and Tissue Kit. High-throughput TCRbeta CDR3 sequencing, including PCR amplification with bias correction and internal controls, was performed commercially through immunoSEQ. Per the source publication's procedure: Unique productive TCRbeta sequences were defined by CDR3 nucleotide sequence where primers matched, otherwise by CDR3 amino acid sequence with Vbeta and Jbeta genes. As a correction for sorting error, sequences shared between sorted populations at a frequency ratio of 2:1 or less were discarded, and the remaining shared sequences were assigned to the higher population. A sequence was defined as donor-reactive if the sequence was expanded at least 5-fold in CFSE-low cells compared with unstimulated cells and had a frequency of at least 0.01% in CFSE-low cells. Repertoire divergence was quantified by Jensen-Shannon divergence using the top 100 TCRbeta sequences ranked by frequency. For samples with multiple sequencing runs, sorting error was corrected in each run separately before the runs were combined. Held by TCRdb, this immuneACCESS table contains in-frame sequences only and omits some clones. Under half of the omission traces to an unresolved V gene where checked; the cause of the rest is unknown. That table supplies the V and J calls and clone size; D and trimming were determined from the DNA. The table for this sample records around 48,000 clones. Of the sample, roughly 0.93% falls within the top ten clones.

The chain employs TRBV29-1 and TRBJ2-5; the D gene is possibly TRBD1, with 6 bases matching. The material was CD4+ T cells from blood, obtained before the transplant. The sequence derives from a human donor who received a combined kidney and bone marrow transplant. The covered CDR3 bases are TGCAGCGTCTGGACAGCTGAAGAGACC. The translation is CSVWTAEET. The full CDR3 reads CSVWTAEETQYF.